The 23 T cell receptor beta chains presented below share a single source sample, sequenced in a study of breast tumors, draining lymph nodes, adjacent tissues. TCRdb used MiXCR to reprocess the multiplex PCR reads, holding one entry per CDR3 protein. The sample lists under 70,000 distinct CDR3 sequences, 40% to 55% seen once, with about 8.4% in the top ten. Sequencing was carried out using breast tumor tissue. These receptor sequences come from a female donor with breast cancer. Some clones in this sample may be carry-over from other donors' samples.

As regards this clonotype: Because the CDR3 is missing its conserved closing phenylalanine or tryptophan, this is likely a read error. J is TRBJ2-7 and V is TRBV7-2; either TRBD1 or TRBD2 may supply D (5 bases each). The germline V and J ends were trimmed by 5 bases and 3 bases, with 14 bases remaining between them. The CDR3 is 14 amino acids. The germline gives CDR1 SGHTA, CDR2 FQGNSA. The CDR3 loop reads CASSDGVRGYEQYL. CDR3 bases: TGTGCCAGCAGCGACGGGGTAAGGGGCTACGAGCAGTACCTC.

This clonotype came up once. This rearrangement joins TRBV9 to TRBJ1-3; D might be TRBD1 (5 bases). The CDR3 consists of 14 residues. Germline values: CDR1 SGDLS, CDR2 YYNGEE. V lost 1 base and J lost 9, with 14 bases in between. The DNA for the CDR3 is TGTGCCAGCAGCGTACCTGTTCTCGGGGGCACCATATATTTT. It is translated as CASSVPVLGGTIYF.

The chain is built from TRBV10-3 and TRBJ2-5; TRBD2 agrees at 15 bases. J lost 5 bases, V lost 0 bases, and 4 bases had no gene match. CDR1 is ENHRY, CDR2 SYGVKD, per germline. This CDR3 is built from 17 residues. For the CDR3, the DNA is TGTGCCATCAGTGAGTCGGGACTAGCGGGAGGCGGCGAGACCCAGTACTTC. This encodes CAISESGLAGGGETQYF.

Details on this clonotype: Because it lacks the conserved phenylalanine or tryptophan at the end, this CDR3 is likely a read error. The DNA is omitted, as the CDR3 cannot be located on it reliably, and the CDR3 follows TCRdb's listing. V usage is TRBV20-1 and J usage is TRBJ2-5; TRBD1 reflects the table's D call only, with no check against the DNA. The CDR3 numbers 15 amino acids, ends counted. Germline V CDR1 and CDR2: DFQATT, SNEGSKA (reference sequence). This chain's CDR3 is CSATRQGLSQETQHC.

This clonotype has a count of ten or more. The chain employs TRBV29-1 and TRBJ2-3; D may be TRBD2 (5 bases). The CDR3 is 13 residues long. The V end lost 6 bases, the J end lost 7 bases, and 17 bases lay between the germline ends. Germline V CDR1 and CDR2: SQVTM, ANQGSEA. The CDR3 sequence is CSVIGLEVNTQYF. The CDR3 region has the DNA TGCAGCGTCATAGGACTGGAGGTGAATACGCAGTATTTT.

This clonotype was detected many times. A much larger clone lies one base from this, so it may be a read error. The genes are TRBV12-3 or TRBV12-4 and TRBJ1-5, with no clear D. The CDR3 is 12 residues long. Trimming shortened V by 7 bases and J by 1 base, and 5 bases separated the two germline ends. As DNA, the CDR3 is TGTGCCAGCATGTGCAGCAATCAGCCCCAGCATTTT. Translating it yields CASMCSNQPQHF.

This clonotype was counted many times. The rearrangement joins TRBV6-4 to TRBJ2-1, with 9 bases identical to TRBD2. CDR1 and CDR2 from the germline V gene are MRHNA and SNTAGT. V shed 7 bases and J 6 bases; nucleotides not matched to a gene: 13. The CDR3 contains 16 residues. CDR3 loop: CASTTVAGVLSNEQFF. The CDR3 DNA is TGTGCCAGCACGACGGTAGCGGGAGTCCTCTCCAATGAGCAGTTCTTC.

This clonotype was observed a handful of times. The chain is built from TRBV19 and TRBJ1-1; possible D gene TRBD1, 6 bases. The CDR3 spans 14 residues. Germline CDR1 and CDR2: LNHDA and SQIVND (reference sequence). The V gene lost 6 bases and the J gene lost 11 bases, with 22 bases spanning the gap. The CDR3 DNA follows: TGTGCCAGTAGCAAGACAGGACCACCCTCGAGGGCTTTCTTT. It is translated as CASSKTGPPSRAFF.

The chain uses TRBV7-7 and TRBJ2-4, with D possibly TRBD2 on 6 matching bases. The CDR3 contains 13 residues. V lost 9 bases, J lost 4 bases, and 13 bases lay in between. Germline CDR1 is SSHAT and CDR2 is FNYEAQ (reference sequence). The CDR3 region has the DNA TGTGCCAGACGGAGGGACGGAAAAAACATTCAGTACTTC. Its protein is CARRRDGKNIQYF.

The genes are TRBV2 and TRBJ1-6; D unresolved. Between the trimmed V and J ends, which lost 6 bases and 5 bases, there was a span of 17 bases. CDR3 size: 16 residues. Germline CDR1 SNHLY, CDR2 FYNNEI. The CDR3 sequence: CASSLQASTDNSPLHF. CDR3 nucleotides: TGTGCCAGCAGCCTGCAGGCTAGCACAGATAATTCACCCCTCCACTTT.

The chain is built from TRBV9 and TRBJ2-3, with 8 bases lining up with TRBD1. There are 17 residues in the CDR3. Germline CDR1 is SGDLS and CDR2 is YYNGEE. Germline trimming cut 0 bases from V and 1 base from J; bases unmatched to any gene: 7. This chain's CDR3 is CASSVASTGEGTDTQYF. CDR3 nucleotides: TGTGCCAGCAGCGTAGCATCGACAGGGGAAGGCACAGATACGCAGTATTTT.

This clonotype was detected many times. The V call is TRBV29-1, the J call TRBJ1-2; D unresolved. Germline loops: CDR1 SQVTM, CDR2 ANQGSEA. Trimming pared 4 bases from V and 7 bases from J, leaving 4 bases between. This CDR3 has 9 amino acids. In DNA, the CDR3 is TGCAGCGTTGGAACTGGCTACACCTTC. Encoded protein: CSVGTGYTF.

V is TRBV19 and J is TRBJ2-7; D is possibly TRBD1 or TRBD2 (5 bases each). The germline V gene has CDR1 LNHDA and CDR2 SQIVND (reference sequence). The length of the CDR3 is 12 residues. With 1 base removed from V and 7 bases from J, the gap between germline ends came to 8 bases. Here the CDR3 reads CASSIAGSEQYF. The CDR3 coding sequence is TGTGCCAGTAGTATAGCAGGGAGTGAGCAGTACTTC.

This clonotype came up many times. This sequence joins TRBV18 and TRBJ1-2; 7 bases map to TRBD1. The CDR3 runs to 15 residues. Germline V gene lookup returns CDR1 KGHSH and CDR2 LQKENI. J lost 3 bases, V lost 0 bases, and 4 bases had no gene match. For the CDR3, the DNA is TGTGCCAGCTCACCACCGACGACAGGGTACTATGGCTACACCTTC. This translates into CASSPPTTGYYGYTF.

The sample holds many counts of this clonotype. The V gene is TRBV3-1, the J gene TRBJ2-1; weak D call: TRBD1 (5 bases). The germline gives CDR1 LGHDT, CDR2 YNNKEL (reference sequence). V was clipped by 6 bases and J by 6 bases, with 12 bases between them. This CDR3 has 13 residues. CDR3 protein: CASSYRQSNEQFF. The CDR3 region has the DNA TGTGCCAGCAGTTACCGACAGTCCAATGAGCAGTTCTTC.

As concerns this clonotype: Possible read error: a much larger clone is one base away. The V call is TRBV27, the J call TRBJ2-3; no firm D call. CDR1 and CDR2 from the germline V gene are MNHEY and SMNVEV (reference sequence). The CDR3 is made up of 14 amino acids. CDR3 coding DNA: TGTGCCAGCAGTGCCATAGGGTCCATTGATACGCGGTATTTT. As protein: CASSAIGSIDTRYF.

This clonotype was counted many times. It may be a read error: a sequence one base away is much more abundant. The chain couples TRBV19 to TRBJ1-4; tentatively, D is TRBD1 (6 bases). There are 14 residues in the CDR3. Trimming cost V 5 bases and J 3 bases, with 10 bases left between them. CDR1 and CDR2 from the germline V gene are LNHDA and SQIVND (reference sequence). The CDR3 here is CASSPRTANEKLFF. The CDR3, as DNA: TGTGCCAGTAGTCCCAGGACAGCTAATGAAAAACTGTTTTTT.

This clonotype was found many times. Germline is not matched at one junction end, which may reflect a read error. This chain joins TRBV7-2 and TRBJ2-1, with D uncertain. Germline CDR1 SGHTA, CDR2 FQGNSA. This CDR3 has 16 amino acids. The CDR3: CASRLGRVTSYNEQFF. CDR3 sequence (DNA): TGTGCCAGCAGGTTAGGGCGTGTCACGTCCTACAATGAGCAGTTCTTC. Full variable domain (outside the CDR3, taken from reference TRBV7-2 and TRBJ2-1): GAGVSQSPSNKVTEKGKDVELRCDPISGHTALYWYRQSLGQGLEFLIYFQGNSAPDKSGLPSDRFSAERTGGSVSTLTIQRTQQEDSAVYLCASRLGRVTSYNEQFFGPGTRLTVL.

This clonotype has a single count. The rearrangement joins TRBV2 to TRBJ1-2; TRBD1 aligns across 8 bases. This CDR3 has 17 residues. After removal of 1 base from V and 2 bases from J, the junction contained 9 bases not matched to a gene. Germline CDR1 reads SNHLY; CDR2 reads FYNNEI. This CDR3 reads CASSEGTGLDDNYGYTF. The DNA of the CDR3 is TGTGCCAGCAGTGAAGGGACAGGGCTCGATGACAACTATGGCTACACCTTC.

This clonotype was found many times. Relative to the germline gene, one junction end is altered; a read error may explain this. This rearrangement joins TRBV11-2 to TRBJ1-2; D ambiguous. Per germline, CDR1 SGHAT and CDR2 FQNNGV. CDR3 size: 13 residues. CDR3 sequence: CASSLTGNYGYIF. The DNA for the CDR3 is TGTGCCAGCAGCTTGACGGGGAACTATGGCTACATCTTC.

The V and J genes are TRBV11-3 and TRBJ2-5; TRBD2 matches 10 bases. CDR3 length equals 15 residues. V trimming: 5 bases; J trimming: 5 bases; junction bases outside the gene matches: 8. Germline assignment: CDR1 SGHNT and CDR2 YENEEA. The CDR3 DNA is TGTGCCAGCAGCCCCAGCGGGAGGGCCGGGGAGACCCAGTACTTC. This sequence encodes CASSPSGRAGETQYF.

This clonotype was counted between two and nine times. The CDR3 DNA sequence: TGTGCCAGCAAACCCATGACAGGGACGGATCAGCCCCAGCATTTT. Its translation is CASKPMTGTDQPQHF. The J gene is TRBJ1-5, the V gene TRBV6-1; 7 positions match TRBD1. The CDR3 spans 15 residues. Per germline, CDR1 MNHNS and CDR2 SASEGT. Trimming cost V 7 bases and J 5 bases; bases outside gene matches: 11.

The J gene is TRBJ2-3, the V gene TRBV7-9; 9 positions agree with TRBD1. CDR3 length equals 15 residues. Trimming at V came to 4 bases and at J to 2 bases, leaving 4 bases not matched to a gene. Germline loops: CDR1 SEHNR, CDR2 FQNEAQ (reference sequence). CDR3 protein: CASSYGQGFTDTQYF. CDR3 bases: TGTGCCAGCAGCTACGGACAGGGGTTCACAGATACGCAGTATTTT.